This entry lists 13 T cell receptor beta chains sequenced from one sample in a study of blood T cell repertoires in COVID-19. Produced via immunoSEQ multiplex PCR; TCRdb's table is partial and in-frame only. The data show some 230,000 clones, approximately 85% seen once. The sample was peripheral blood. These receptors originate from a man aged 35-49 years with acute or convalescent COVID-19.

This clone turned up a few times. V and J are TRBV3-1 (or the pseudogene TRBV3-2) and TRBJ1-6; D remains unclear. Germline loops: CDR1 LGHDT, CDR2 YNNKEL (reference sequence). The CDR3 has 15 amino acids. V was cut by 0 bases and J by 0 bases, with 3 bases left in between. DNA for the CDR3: TGTGCCAGCAGCCAAGACAGCTCCTATAATTCACCCCTCCACTTT. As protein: CASSQDSSYNSPLHF.

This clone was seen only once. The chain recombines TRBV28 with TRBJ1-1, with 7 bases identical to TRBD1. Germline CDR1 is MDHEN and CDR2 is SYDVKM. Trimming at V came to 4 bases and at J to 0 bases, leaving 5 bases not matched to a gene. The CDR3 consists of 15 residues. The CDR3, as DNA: TGTGCCAGCAGTTCTGGACAGGCGATGAACACTGAAGCTTTCTTT. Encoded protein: CASSSGQAMNTEAFF.

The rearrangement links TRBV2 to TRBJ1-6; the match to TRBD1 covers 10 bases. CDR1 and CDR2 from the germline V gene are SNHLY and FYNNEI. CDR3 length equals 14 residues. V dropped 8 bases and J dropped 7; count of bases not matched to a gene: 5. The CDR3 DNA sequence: TGTGCCAGCCAGGGACAGGGGTGGAATTCACCCCTCCACTTT. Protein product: CASQGQGWNSPLHF. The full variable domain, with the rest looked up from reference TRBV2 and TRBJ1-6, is EPEVTQTPSHQVTQMGQEVILRCVPISNHLYFYWYRQILGQKVEFLVSFYNNEISEKSEIFDDQFSVERPDGSNFTLKIRSTKLEDSAMYFCASQGQGWNSPLHFGNGTRLTVT.

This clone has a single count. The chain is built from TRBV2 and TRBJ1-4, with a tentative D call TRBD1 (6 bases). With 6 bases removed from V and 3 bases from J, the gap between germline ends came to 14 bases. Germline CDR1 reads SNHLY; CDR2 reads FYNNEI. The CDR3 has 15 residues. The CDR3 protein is CASRIQGGANEKLFF. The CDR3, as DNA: TGTGCCAGCAGGATACAGGGAGGGGCTAATGAAAAACTGTTTTTT. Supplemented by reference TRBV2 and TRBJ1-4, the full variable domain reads EPEVTQTPSHQVTQMGQEVILRCVPISNHLYFYWYRQILGQKVEFLVSFYNNEISEKSEIFDDQFSVERPDGSNFTLKIRSTKLEDSAMYFCASRIQGGANEKLFFGSGTQLSVL.

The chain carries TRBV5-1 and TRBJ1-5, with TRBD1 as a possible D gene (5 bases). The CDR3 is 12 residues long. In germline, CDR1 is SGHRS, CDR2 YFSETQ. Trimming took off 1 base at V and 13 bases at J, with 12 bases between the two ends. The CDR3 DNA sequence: TGCGCCAGCAGCTTGACCGGGGGTCCGCAGCATTTT. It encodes CASSLTGGPQHF.

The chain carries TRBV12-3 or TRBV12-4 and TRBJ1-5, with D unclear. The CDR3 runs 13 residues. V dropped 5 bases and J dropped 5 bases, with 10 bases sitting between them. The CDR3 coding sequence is TGTGCCAGCAGTCCCCGTGTAGATCAGCCCCAGCATTTT. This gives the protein CASSPRVDQPQHF.

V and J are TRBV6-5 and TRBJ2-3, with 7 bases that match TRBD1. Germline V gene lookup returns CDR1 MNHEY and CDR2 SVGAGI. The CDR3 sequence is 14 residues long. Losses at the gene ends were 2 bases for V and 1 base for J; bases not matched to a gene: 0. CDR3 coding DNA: TGTGCCAGCAGTTACGGACAGGGCACAGATACGCAGTATTTT. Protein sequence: CASSYGQGTDTQYF.

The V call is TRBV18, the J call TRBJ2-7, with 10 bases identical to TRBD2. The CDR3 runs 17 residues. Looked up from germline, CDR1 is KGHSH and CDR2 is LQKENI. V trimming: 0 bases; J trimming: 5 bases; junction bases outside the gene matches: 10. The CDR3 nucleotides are TGTGCCAGCTCACCACCCGGGGGTAGCGGGGGGATTCACGAGCAGTACTTC. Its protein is CASSPPGGSGGIHEQYF.

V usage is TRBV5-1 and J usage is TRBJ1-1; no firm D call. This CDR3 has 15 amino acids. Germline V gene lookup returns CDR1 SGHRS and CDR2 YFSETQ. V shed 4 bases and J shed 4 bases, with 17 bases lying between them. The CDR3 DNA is TGCGCCAGCAGCCCCGTGGGAGGAGGAAGCACTGAAGCTTTCTTT. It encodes CASSPVGGGSTEAFF.

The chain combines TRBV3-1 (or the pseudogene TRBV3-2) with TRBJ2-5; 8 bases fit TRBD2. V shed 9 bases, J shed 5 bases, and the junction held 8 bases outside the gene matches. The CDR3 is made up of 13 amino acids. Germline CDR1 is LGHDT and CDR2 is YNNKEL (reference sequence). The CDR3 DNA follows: TGTGCCAGTCAGGAAGCGGGGGATGAGACCCAGTACTTC. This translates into CASQEAGDETQYF.

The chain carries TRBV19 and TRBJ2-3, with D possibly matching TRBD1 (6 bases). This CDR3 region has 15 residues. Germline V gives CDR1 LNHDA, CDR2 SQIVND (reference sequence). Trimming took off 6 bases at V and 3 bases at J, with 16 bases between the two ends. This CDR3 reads CASSLRTERTDTQYF. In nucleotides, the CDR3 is TGTGCCAGTAGCCTCAGGACAGAGAGAACAGATACGCAGTATTTT.

CDR3 in DNA: TGTGCCAGCAGCCCCAGGGGGAATCAGCCCCAGCATTTT. Amino acid sequence: CASSPRGNQPQHF. J is TRBJ1-5 and V is TRBV12-3 or TRBV12-4; 7 positions agree with TRBD1. The CDR3 sequence is 13 residues long. J was trimmed by 4 bases and V by 6 bases; bases with no gene match: 3.

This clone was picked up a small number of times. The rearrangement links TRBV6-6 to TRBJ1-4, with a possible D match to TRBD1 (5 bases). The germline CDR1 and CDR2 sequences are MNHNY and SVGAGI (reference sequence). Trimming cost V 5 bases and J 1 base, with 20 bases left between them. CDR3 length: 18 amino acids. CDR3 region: CASSPLTGQGGTNEKLFF. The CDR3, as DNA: TGTGCCAGCAGTCCGCTTACGGGGCAGGGAGGAACTAATGAAAAACTGTTTTTT.